This T cell receptor beta chain came from a study of T cell responses to AZD1222 COVID-19 vaccine. General study points: The repertoires were collected only after the peak T cell response. Unmutated variant regions reportedly attract nearly half of all spike-specific TCRs. It should be noted that donors were predominantly white British and more often female, and clonal diversity was possibly underestimated.

Using immunoSEQ multiplex PCR, the repertoire was profiled, and TCRdb retains in-frame clones only, with some absent. The top ten hold approximately 22% of the sample, which has around 97,000 clones, 80% to 90% seen once. The V gene's germline CDR1 is MNHNY and CDR2 SVGAGI (reference sequence). The germline V and J ends were trimmed by 4 bases and 3 bases, with 15 bases remaining between them. The CDR3 extends over 16 amino acids. As concerns this clone: Antigen unknown.

The rearrangement joins TRBV6-6 to TRBJ1-4; a possible D gene is TRBD1 (6 bases). The specimen comprised peripheral blood, sampled on day 0 of AZD1222 vaccination. The sequence was collected from an adult in good health. CDR3 protein: CASSFLGGGPNEKLFF. The CDR3 nucleotides read TGTGCCAGCAGTTTCCTAGGGGGGGGACCTAATGAAAAACTGTTTTTT.